Listed here is a single TCR beta chain. The PCR was carried out with 60 Vbeta primers and 13 Jbeta primers. TCRdb keeps only in-frame clones here, not all; method: immunoSEQ multiplex PCR. Of over 85,000 clones listed, 60% to 80% are singletons. The sample belongs to a study of cytomegalovirus exposure and HLA in healthy donors. Trimming at V came to 5 bases and at J to 2 bases, leaving 5 bases not matched to a gene. The CDR3 totals 14 residues. Germline CDR1 and CDR2: SGHTA and FQGNSA. This sequence originates from a male donor in good health and CMV-seropositive. The chain recombines TRBV7-2 with TRBJ2-7, with TRBD1 identical over 8 bases. The specimen sequenced was PBMCs. In DNA, the CDR3 is TGTGCCAGCAGCATCCGGACAGGGCCCTACGAGCAGTACTTC. It codes for CASSIRTGPYEQYF.